These 20 T cell receptor beta chains share one sample of origin, sequenced in a study of shared clonotypes between healthy human individuals. Measured with immunoSEQ multiplex PCR; TCRdb has only the in-frame clones, and not every one. The sample records 470,000 or so clones, about 84% being singletons. Sequencing was carried out using PBMCs. The receptor set was obtained from a woman in her thirties or forties in good health. Some clones in this sample may be carry-over from other donors' samples.

This clone has only a few counts. The junction departs from germline at one end; a sequencing error may be responsible. CDR3 in amino acids: CASSRDMNTGELFF. As DNA, the CDR3 is TGTGCTAGCAGCCGAGACATGAACACCGGGGAGCTGTTTTTT. This chain joins TRBV7-7 and TRBJ2-2; no clear D. Germline CDR1 is SSHAT and CDR2 is FNYEAQ (reference sequence). The CDR3 totals 14 residues.

The chain couples TRBV10-3 to TRBJ1-1; D remains unclear. CDR1 is ENHRY and CDR2 is SYGVKD in the germline V gene. V lost 2 bases to trimming and J lost 6 bases, with 10 bases between them. The CDR3 spans 13 residues. CDR3 sequence (DNA): TGTGCCATCAGTGAGCTCGTTAGCTCTGAAGCTTTCTTT. Translated, it gives CAISELVSSEAFF.

The gene calls are TRBV7-3 and TRBJ2-6, with D perhaps TRBD1 (6 bases). The V gene's germline CDR1 is SGHTA and CDR2 FQGTGA. The CDR3 has 17 amino acids. V dropped 5 bases and J dropped 4 bases, with 18 bases sitting between them. The CDR3 DNA is TGTGCCAGCAGCCAAATCCACAGGGAGTCCGGGGCCAACGTCCTGACTTTC. This gives the protein CASSQIHRESGANVLTF.

This chain connects TRBV7-2 to TRBJ1-5; D not certain. Germline V gene data show CDR1 as SGHTA and CDR2 as FQGNSA. The CDR3 covers 16 residues. V was clipped by 3 bases and J by 4 bases, with 16 bases between them. Written as DNA, the CDR3 is TGTGCCAGCAGCTTTGAGGGCGCCCAACCTAATCAGCCCCAGCATTTT. Protein sequence: CASSFEGAQPNQPQHF.

This clone appeared a few times. The V gene is TRBV30, the J gene TRBJ1-5; the match to TRBD1 covers 7 bases. The CDR3 has 15 residues. V lost 5 bases, J lost 0 bases, and 7 bases stayed unmatched. Germline assignment: CDR1 GTSNPN and CDR2 SVGIG (reference sequence). CDR3: CAWGDSEYSNQPQHF. In DNA, the CDR3 is TGTGCCTGGGGGGACAGCGAGTATAGCAATCAGCCCCAGCATTTT.

This clone has just one count. The J gene is TRBJ2-7, the V gene TRBV6-6, with TRBD2 identical over 7 bases. The J segment lost 6 bases and the V segment lost 10 bases, leaving 12 bases of the junction unmatched. CDR1 MNHNY and CDR2 SVGAGI come from the germline V gene (reference sequence). This CDR3 contains 13 residues. CDR3 bases: TGTGCCACCCTTAACGGGAGGCCATGCGAGCAGTACTTC. This codes for CATLNGRPCEQYF.

The chain joins TRBV9 to TRBJ1-4; 8 positions match TRBD1. Trimming cost V 10 bases and J 5 bases; bases outside gene matches: 7. Germline CDR1 reads SGDLS; CDR2 reads YYNGEE. This CDR3 is built from 13 residues. CDR3 amino acids: CASSRGRNEKLFF. The CDR3, as DNA: TGTGCCTCCTCCAGGGGGCGGAATGAAAAACTGTTTTTT.

On this clone itself: The likely explanation is a read error, given a far larger clone one base away. The same CDR3 arises from other DNA sequences in this sample as well. The chain links TRBV4-3 to TRBJ2-6; perhaps TRBD2 as D (6 bases). The CDR3 contains 17 residues. Germline CDR1 and CDR2: LGHNA and YSLEER. CDR3 in DNA: TGCGCCAGCAGTCAAGATCCAGGGACTTCTGGGGCCAACGTCCTGACTTTC. The encoded protein is CASSQDPGTSGANVLTF.

The chain links TRBV11-3 to TRBJ2-1; 8 nucleotides align to TRBD1. CDR1 and CDR2 from the germline V gene are SGHNT and YENEEA. With V trimmed by 5 bases and J by 6 bases, 0 bases remained unmatched. The CDR3 is made up of 12 amino acids. The CDR3 coding sequence is TGTGCCAGCAGCGGGACAGGCAATGAGCAGTTCTTC. Its translation is CASSGTGNEQFF.

This clone was observed a handful of times. This chain connects TRBV2 to TRBJ1-1; D uncertain. Germline V lookup: CDR1 SNHLY, CDR2 FYNNEI. This CDR3 spans 13 amino acids. The V end lost 8 bases, the J end lost 3 bases, and 13 bases lay between the germline ends. The CDR3 is CASRFQRDTEAFF. DNA for the CDR3: TGTGCCAGCCGGTTCCAGAGGGACACTGAAGCTTTCTTT.

This clone was recorded many times. The CDR3 bases are TGCGCCAGCAGTGAATGGCGGGGGGCCTACAATGAGCAGTTCTTC. Residues: CASSEWRGAYNEQFF. The V gene is TRBV10-1, the J gene TRBJ2-1, with 8 bases aligning to TRBD2. Germline V gene data show CDR1 as WNHNN and CDR2 as SYGVQD (reference sequence). The CDR3 runs to 15 residues. V lost 3 bases and J lost 2; bases outside the gene matches: 3.

This clone was recorded at least ten times. The gene calls are TRBV28 and TRBJ2-7, with a tentative D call TRBD2 (6 bases). V was trimmed by 6 bases and J by 5 bases, leaving 14 bases between them. Germline loops: CDR1 MDHEN, CDR2 SYDVKM. CDR3 length: 13 residues. DNA for the CDR3: TGTGCCAGCAGGGGACCGGGACTGCACGAGCAGTACTTC. As protein: CASRGPGLHEQYF.

In the case of this clone: A much larger clone lies a single base off, so this may be a read error. Within the sample, other DNA sequences also encode this same CDR3. The V call is TRBV7-2, the J call TRBJ2-3, with 10 nucleotides matching TRBD2. Germline CDR1 reads SGHTA; CDR2 reads FQGNSA. This CDR3 is 17 amino acids long. The CDR3 bases are TGTGCCAGCAGCTTGTTAGCGGGAGGAAGGGCCACAGATACGCAGTACTTT. Protein sequence: CASSLLAGGRATDTQYF.

This chain connects TRBV28 to TRBJ1-5; weak D call: TRBD1 (5 bases). V dropped 6 bases and J dropped 2 bases, with 14 bases sitting between them. Germline V gene data show CDR1 as MDHEN and CDR2 as SYDVKM. The CDR3 extends over 15 amino acids. CDR3 sequence: CASSRVGTGNQPQHF. In nucleotides, the CDR3 is TGTGCCAGCAGCCGGGTGGGGACGGGCAATCAGCCCCAGCATTTT.

About this clone: It is likely a read error: a sequence one base away is far more abundant. The sample holds other DNA sequences that translate to the same CDR3. This sequence joins TRBV7-8 and TRBJ1-2, with D perhaps matching TRBD1 (5 bases). CDR3 length: 16 residues. CDR1 is SGHVS, CDR2 FQNEAQ, per germline. The CDR3 nucleotides are TGTGCCAGCAGCCCGACCGCGGGCAGGGTTCACTATGGCTACACCTTT. Translating gives CASSPTAGRVHYGYTF.

The chain recombines TRBV7-3 with TRBJ2-5; 8 nucleotides align to TRBD1. The germline V gene has CDR1 SGHTA and CDR2 FQGTGA. The CDR3 loop spans 14 amino acids. V was clipped by 4 bases and J by 2 bases; unmatched bases: 3. In DNA form, the CDR3 reads TGTGCCAGCAGCTCTACAGGGGGGCAAGAGACCCAGTACTTC. It yields the protein CASSSTGGQETQYF.

The genes are TRBV5-1 and TRBJ2-2; 9 bases align to TRBD2. CDR3 size: 18 residues. The trim removed 3 bases at V and 7 bases at J, leaving 16 bases unmatched. Germline CDR1 is SGHRS and CDR2 is YFSETQ. This CDR3 reads CASSYLRVAGDDDGELFF. CDR3 in DNA: TGCGCCAGCAGCTATTTGAGGGTAGCGGGAGATGATGACGGGGAGCTGTTTTTT.

This rearrangement joins TRBV6-5 to TRBJ2-2, with D tentatively TRBD1 (7 bases). The CDR3 runs to 13 residues. Trimming cost V 8 bases and J 7 bases, with 14 bases left between them. CDR1 is MNHEY, CDR2 SVGAGI, per germline. CDR3 amino acids: CASRRGAGGELFF. The CDR3, as DNA: TGTGCCAGCCGCAGGGGGGCAGGCGGGGAGCTGTTTTTT.

This clone was counted between two and nine times. The chain combines TRBV18 with TRBJ2-5; tentatively, D is TRBD2 (5 bases). The CDR3 totals 14 residues. Germline V gene lookup returns CDR1 KGHSH and CDR2 LQKENI. V lost 3 bases to trimming and J lost 8 bases, with 16 bases between them. DNA for the CDR3: TGTGCCAGCTCACCGCGAGAGGGTGAAGGAACCCAGTACTTC. Protein sequence: CASSPREGEGTQYF.

This chain joins TRBV30 and TRBJ1-5; no firm D call. V lost 1 base to trimming and J lost 5 bases, with 9 bases between them. This CDR3 has 13 amino acids. Germline CDR1 is GTSNPN and CDR2 is SVGIG (reference sequence). The CDR3 reads CAWSGGGYQPQHF. The CDR3 DNA follows: TGTGCCTGGAGTGGGGGAGGGTATCAGCCCCAGCATTTT.